This paragraph reports one T cell receptor beta chain. This sample stems from a study of shared clonotypes between healthy human individuals. Study-level background: Every donor yielded three CD4 naive, three CD4 memory, two CD8 naive and one CD8 memory plate.

In the study's own analysis: ImmunoSEQ supplied junction-only sequences lacking quality scores, so filtering was different. The data were produced by immunoSEQ multiplex PCR, yet TCRdb's version contains in-frame clones alone and is incomplete. The V and J calls and clone size were taken over from that table, and D and trimming were inferred from the DNA. The sample lists approximately 1,500,000 clones, more than 95% occurring once. The clonotype originates from a man aged 30 to 39 in good health. Sequenced material: naive CD4+ T cells sorted from blood. Specified subset: CD45RA+ positively selected.

This CDR3 reads CASSGGQPNYSNQPQHF. DNA of the CDR3: TGTGCCAGCAGCGGGGGACAGCCTAACTATAGCAATCAGCCCCAGCATTTT. The chain uses TRBV7-6 and TRBJ1-5; 7 nucleotides match TRBD1. Looked up from germline, CDR1 is SGHVS and CDR2 is FNYEAQ. V was clipped by 5 bases and J by 0 bases; unmatched bases: 10. The CDR3 covers 17 residues.